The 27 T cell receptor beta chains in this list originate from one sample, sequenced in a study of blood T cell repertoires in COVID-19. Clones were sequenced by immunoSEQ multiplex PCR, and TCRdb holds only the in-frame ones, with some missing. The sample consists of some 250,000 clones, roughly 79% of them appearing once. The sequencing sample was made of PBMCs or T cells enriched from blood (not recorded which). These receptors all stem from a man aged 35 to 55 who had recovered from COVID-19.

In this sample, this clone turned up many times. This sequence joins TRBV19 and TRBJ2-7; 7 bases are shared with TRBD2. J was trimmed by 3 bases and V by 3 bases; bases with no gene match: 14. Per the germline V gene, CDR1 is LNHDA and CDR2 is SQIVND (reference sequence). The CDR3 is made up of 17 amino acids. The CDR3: CASSITGLGEGIYEQYF. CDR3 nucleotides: TGTGCCAGTAGTATTACTGGTCTGGGGGAGGGGATCTACGAGCAGTACTTC.

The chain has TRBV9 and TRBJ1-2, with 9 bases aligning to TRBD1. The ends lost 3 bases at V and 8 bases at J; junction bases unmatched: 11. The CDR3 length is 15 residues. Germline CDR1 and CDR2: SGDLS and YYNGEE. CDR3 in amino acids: CASSAPDRGIDGYTF. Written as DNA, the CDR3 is TGTGCCAGCAGCGCACCGGACAGGGGAATAGACGGCTACACCTTC.

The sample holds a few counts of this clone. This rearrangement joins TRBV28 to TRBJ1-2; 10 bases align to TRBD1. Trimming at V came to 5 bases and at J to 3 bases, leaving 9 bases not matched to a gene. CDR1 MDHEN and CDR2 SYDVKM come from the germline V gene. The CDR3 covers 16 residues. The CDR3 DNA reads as TGTGCCAGCAGTACTCCGGGACAGGGGAAGCACTATGGCTACACCTTC. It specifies CASSTPGQGKHYGYTF.

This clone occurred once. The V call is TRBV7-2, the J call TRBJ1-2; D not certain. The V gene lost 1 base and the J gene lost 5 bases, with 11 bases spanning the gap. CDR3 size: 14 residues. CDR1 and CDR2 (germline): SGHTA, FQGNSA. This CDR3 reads CASSLGGGKYGYTF. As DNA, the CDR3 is TGTGCCAGCAGCTTAGGAGGAGGGAAGTATGGCTACACCTTC. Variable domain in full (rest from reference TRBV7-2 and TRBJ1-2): GAGVSQSPSNKVTEKGKDVELRCDPISGHTALYWYRQSLGQGLEFLIYFQGNSAPDKSGLPSDRFSAERTGGSVSTLTIQRTQQEDSAVYLCASSLGGGKYGYTFGSGTRLTVV.

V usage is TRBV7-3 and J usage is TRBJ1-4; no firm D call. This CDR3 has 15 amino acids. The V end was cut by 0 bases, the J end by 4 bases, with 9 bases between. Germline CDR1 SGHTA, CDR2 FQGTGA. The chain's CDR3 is CASSLTGGFNEKLFF. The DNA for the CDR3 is TGTGCCAGCAGCTTAACGGGAGGATTTAATGAAAAACTGTTTTTT.

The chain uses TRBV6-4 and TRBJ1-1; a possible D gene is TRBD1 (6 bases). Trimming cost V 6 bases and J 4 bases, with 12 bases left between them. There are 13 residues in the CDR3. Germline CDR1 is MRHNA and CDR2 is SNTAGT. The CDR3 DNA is TGTGCCAGCAGCCAACAGGGTTCCACTGAAGCTTTCTTT. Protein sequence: CASSQQGSTEAFF.

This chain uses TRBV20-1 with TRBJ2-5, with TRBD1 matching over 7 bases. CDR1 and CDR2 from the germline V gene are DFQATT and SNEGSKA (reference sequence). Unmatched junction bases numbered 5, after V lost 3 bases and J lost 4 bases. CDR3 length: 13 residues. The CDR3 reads CSASYRGGETQYF. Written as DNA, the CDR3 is TGCAGTGCTAGTTACAGGGGCGGAGAGACCCAGTACTTC.

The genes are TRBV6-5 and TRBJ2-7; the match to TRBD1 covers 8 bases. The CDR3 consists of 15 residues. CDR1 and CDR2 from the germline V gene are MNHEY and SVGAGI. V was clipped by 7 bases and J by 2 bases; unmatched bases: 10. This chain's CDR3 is CASTFGQGLTYEQYF. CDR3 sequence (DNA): TGTGCCAGCACCTTCGGACAGGGCCTTACCTACGAGCAGTACTTC.

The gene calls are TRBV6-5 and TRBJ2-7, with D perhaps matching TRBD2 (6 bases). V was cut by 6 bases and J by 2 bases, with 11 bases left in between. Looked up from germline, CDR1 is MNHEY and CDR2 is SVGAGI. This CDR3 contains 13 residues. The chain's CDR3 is CASRRDLPYEQYF. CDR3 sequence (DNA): TGTGCCAGCAGACGGGACTTGCCCTACGAGCAGTACTTC.

CDR3 sequence (DNA): TGTGCCAGCAGCTCCGAAAAGGGGAATCAGCCCCAGCATTTT. As protein: CASSSEKGNQPQHF. The chain is built from TRBV7-9 and TRBJ1-5, with TRBD1 as a possible D gene (5 bases). The CDR3 is 14 amino acids. Germline values: CDR1 SEHNR, CDR2 FQNEAQ (reference sequence). V dropped 4 bases and J dropped 4 bases, with 11 bases sitting between them. Looking up the rest from reference TRBV7-9 and TRBJ1-5 gives the full variable domain: DTGVSQNPRHKITKRGQNVTFRCDPISEHNRLYWYRQTLGQGPEFLTYFQNEAQLEKSRLLSDRFSAERPKGSFSTLEIQRTEQGDSAMYLCASSSEKGNQPQHFGDGTRLSIL.

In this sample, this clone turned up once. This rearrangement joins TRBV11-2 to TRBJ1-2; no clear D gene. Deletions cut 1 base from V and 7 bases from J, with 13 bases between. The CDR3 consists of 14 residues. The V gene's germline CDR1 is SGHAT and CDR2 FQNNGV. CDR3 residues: CASSLAQWMSGYTF. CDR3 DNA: TGTGCCAGCAGCTTAGCACAGTGGATGAGTGGCTACACCTTC. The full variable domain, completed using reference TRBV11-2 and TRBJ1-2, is EAGVAQSPRYKIIEKRQSVAFWCNPISGHATLYWYQQILGQGPKLLIQFQNNGVVDDSQLPKDRFSAERLKGVDSTLKIQPAKLEDSAVYLCASSLAQWMSGYTFGSGTRLTVV.

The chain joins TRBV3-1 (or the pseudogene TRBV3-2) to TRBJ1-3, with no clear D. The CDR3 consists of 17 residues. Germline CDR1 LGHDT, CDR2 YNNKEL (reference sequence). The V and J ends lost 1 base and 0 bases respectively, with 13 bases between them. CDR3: CASSQVGFRSSGNTIYF. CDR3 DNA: TGTGCCAGCAGCCAAGTCGGGTTTCGCAGCTCTGGAAACACCATATATTTT.

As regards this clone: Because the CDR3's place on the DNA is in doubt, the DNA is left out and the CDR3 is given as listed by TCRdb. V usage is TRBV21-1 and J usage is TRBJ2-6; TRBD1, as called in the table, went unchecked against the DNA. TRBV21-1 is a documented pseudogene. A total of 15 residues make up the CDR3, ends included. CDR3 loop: CASVGQGSGANVLTF.

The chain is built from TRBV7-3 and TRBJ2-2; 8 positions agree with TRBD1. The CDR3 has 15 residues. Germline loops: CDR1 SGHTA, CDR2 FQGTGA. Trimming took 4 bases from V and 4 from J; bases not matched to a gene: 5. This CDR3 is CASSSGTGGTGELFF. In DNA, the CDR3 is TGTGCCAGCAGCTCCGGGACAGGAGGCACCGGGGAGCTGTTTTTT.

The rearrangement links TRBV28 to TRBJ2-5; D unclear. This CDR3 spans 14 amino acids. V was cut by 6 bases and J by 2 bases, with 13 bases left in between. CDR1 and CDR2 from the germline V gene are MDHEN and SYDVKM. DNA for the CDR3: TGTGCCAGCAGCCCCAATTGGGCTCAAGAGACCCAGTACTTC. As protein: CASSPNWAQETQYF.

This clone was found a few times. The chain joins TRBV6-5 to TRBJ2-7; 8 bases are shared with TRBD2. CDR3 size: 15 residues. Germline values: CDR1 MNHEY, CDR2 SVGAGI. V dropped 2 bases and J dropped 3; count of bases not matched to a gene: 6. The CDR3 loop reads CASSYAGLGNYEQYF. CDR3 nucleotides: TGTGCCAGCAGTTACGCGGGACTAGGAAACTACGAGCAGTACTTC.

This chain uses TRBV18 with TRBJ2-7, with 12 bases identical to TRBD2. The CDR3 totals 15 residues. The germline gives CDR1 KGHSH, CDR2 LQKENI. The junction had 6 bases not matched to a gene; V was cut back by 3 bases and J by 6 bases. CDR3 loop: CASSPRLAGDCEQYF. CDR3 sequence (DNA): TGTGCCAGCTCACCCAGACTAGCGGGAGATTGCGAGCAGTACTTC.

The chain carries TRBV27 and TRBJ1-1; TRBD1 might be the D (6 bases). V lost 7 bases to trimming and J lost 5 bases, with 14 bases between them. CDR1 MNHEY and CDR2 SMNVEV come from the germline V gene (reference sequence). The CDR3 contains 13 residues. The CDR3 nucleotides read TGTGCCAGCATCAAACTCAGGGGTACTGAAGCTTTCTTT. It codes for CASIKLRGTEAFF.

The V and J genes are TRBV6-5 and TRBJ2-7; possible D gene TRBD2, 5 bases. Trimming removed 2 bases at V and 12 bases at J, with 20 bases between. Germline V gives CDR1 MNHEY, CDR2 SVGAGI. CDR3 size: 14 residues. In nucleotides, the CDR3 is TGTGCCAGCAGTTACGGGTCTTCCACTAGGGTACTGTACTTC. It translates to CASSYGSSTRVLYF.

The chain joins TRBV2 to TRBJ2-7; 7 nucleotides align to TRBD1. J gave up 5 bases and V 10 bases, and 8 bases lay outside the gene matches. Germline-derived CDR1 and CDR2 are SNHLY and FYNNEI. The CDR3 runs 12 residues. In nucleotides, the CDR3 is TGTGCCACCTCCGAGGGGGCGCACGAGCAGTACTTC. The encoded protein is CATSEGAHEQYF. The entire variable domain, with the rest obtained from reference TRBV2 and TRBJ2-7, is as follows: EPEVTQTPSHQVTQMGQEVILRCVPISNHLYFYWYRQILGQKVEFLVSFYNNEISEKSEIFDDQFSVERPDGSNFTLKIRSTKLEDSAMYFCATSEGAHEQYFGPGTRLTVT.

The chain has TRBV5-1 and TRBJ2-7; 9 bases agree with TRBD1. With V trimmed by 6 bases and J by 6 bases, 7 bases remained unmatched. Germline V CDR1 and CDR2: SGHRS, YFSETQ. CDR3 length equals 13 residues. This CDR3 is CASNPGQGTEQYF. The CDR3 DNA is TGCGCCAGCAACCCGGGACAGGGAACCGAGCAGTACTTC.

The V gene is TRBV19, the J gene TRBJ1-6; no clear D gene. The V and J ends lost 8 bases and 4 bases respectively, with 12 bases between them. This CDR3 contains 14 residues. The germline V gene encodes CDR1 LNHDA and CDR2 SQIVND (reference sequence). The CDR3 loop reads CASGRDLYNSPLHF. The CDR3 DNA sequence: TGTGCCAGTGGCCGGGATCTATATAATTCACCCCTCCACTTT. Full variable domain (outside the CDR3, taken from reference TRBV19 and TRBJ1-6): DGGITQSPKYLFRKEGQNVTLSCEQNLNHDAMYWYRQDPGQGLRLIYYSQIVNDFQKGDIAEGYSVSREKKESFPLTVTSAQKNPTAFYLCASGRDLYNSPLHFGNGTRLTVT.

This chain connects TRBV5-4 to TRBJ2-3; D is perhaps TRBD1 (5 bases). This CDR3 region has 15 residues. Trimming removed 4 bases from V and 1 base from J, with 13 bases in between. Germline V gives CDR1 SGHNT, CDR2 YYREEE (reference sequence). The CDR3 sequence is CASSHITQGTDTQYF. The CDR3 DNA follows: TGTGCCAGCAGCCATATCACACAGGGCACAGATACGCAGTATTTT.

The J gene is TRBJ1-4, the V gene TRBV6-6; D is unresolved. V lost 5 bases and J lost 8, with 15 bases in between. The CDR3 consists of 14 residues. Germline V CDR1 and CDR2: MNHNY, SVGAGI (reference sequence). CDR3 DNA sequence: TGTGCCAGCAGTCTTGAGGCCCTAGACGAAAAACTGTTTTTT. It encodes CASSLEALDEKLFF.

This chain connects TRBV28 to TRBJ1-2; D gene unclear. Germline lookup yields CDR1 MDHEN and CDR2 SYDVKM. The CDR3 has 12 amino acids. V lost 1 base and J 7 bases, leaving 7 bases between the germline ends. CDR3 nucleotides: TGTGCCAGCAGTTTATTGAACAGTGGCTACACCTTC. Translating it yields CASSLLNSGYTF.

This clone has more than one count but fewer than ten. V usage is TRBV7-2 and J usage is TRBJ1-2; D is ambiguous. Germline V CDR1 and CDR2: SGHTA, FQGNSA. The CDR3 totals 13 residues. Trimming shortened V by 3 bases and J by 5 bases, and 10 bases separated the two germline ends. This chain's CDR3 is CASSFAAAYGYTF. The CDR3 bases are TGTGCCAGCAGCTTTGCGGCCGCTTATGGCTACACCTTC. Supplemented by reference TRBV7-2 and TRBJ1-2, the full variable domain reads GAGVSQSPSNKVTEKGKDVELRCDPISGHTALYWYRQSLGQGLEFLIYFQGNSAPDKSGLPSDRFSAERTGGSVSTLTIQRTQQEDSAVYLCASSFAAAYGYTFGSGTRLTVV.

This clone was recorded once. The CDR3 is CASSPREGLNTGELFF. The CDR3 nucleotides read TGTGCCAGCAGTCCCAGGGAGGGGTTGAACACCGGGGAGCTGTTTTTT. The V and J genes are TRBV11-2 and TRBJ2-2; 7 nucleotides line up with TRBD2. CDR3 length: 16 residues. With 6 bases clipped from V and 1 base from J, the junction kept 8 bases outside the gene matches. Looked up from germline, CDR1 is SGHAT and CDR2 is FQNNGV. Looking up the rest from reference TRBV11-2 and TRBJ2-2 gives the full variable domain: EAGVAQSPRYKIIEKRQSVAFWCNPISGHATLYWYQQILGQGPKLLIQFQNNGVVDDSQLPKDRFSAERLKGVDSTLKIQPAKLEDSAVYLCASSPREGLNTGELFFGEGSRLTVL.